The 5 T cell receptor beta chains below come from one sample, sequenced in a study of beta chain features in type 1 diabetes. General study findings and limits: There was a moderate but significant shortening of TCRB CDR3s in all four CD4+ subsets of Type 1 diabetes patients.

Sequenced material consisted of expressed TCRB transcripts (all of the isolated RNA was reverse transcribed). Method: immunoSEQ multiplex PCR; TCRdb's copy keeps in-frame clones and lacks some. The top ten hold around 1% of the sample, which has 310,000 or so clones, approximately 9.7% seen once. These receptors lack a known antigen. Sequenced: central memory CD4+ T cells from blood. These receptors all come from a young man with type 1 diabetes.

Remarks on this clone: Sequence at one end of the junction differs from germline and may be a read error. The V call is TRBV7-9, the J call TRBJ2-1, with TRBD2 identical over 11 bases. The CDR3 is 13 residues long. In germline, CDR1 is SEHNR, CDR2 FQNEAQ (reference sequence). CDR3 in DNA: TGTGCCAGCAGCCCAGACGGACTAGCGGGCGCTCTCTTC. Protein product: CASSPDGLAGALF.

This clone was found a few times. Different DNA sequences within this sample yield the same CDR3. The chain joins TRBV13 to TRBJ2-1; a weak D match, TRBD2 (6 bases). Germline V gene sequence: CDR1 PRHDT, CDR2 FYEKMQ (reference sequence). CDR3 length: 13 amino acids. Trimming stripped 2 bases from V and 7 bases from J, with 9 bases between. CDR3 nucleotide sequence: TGTGCCAGCAGCTTACGGGGAGGAAATGAGCAGTTCTTC. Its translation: CASSLRGGNEQFF.

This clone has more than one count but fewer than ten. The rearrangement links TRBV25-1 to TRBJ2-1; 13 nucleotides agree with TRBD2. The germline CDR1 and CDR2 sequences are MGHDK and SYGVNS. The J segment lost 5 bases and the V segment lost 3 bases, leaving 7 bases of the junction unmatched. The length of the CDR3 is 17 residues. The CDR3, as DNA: TGTGCCAGCAGTGACCTGACTAGCGGGGGGCTCAACAATGAGCAGTTCTTC. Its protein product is CASSDLTSGGLNNEQFF.

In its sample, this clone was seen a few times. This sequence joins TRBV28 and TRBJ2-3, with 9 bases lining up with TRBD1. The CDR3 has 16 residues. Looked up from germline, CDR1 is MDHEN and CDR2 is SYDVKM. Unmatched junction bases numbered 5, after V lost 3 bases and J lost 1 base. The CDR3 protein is CASSFGRTGGTDTQYF. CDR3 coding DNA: TGTGCCAGCAGTTTCGGGCGGACAGGGGGCACAGATACGCAGTATTTT.

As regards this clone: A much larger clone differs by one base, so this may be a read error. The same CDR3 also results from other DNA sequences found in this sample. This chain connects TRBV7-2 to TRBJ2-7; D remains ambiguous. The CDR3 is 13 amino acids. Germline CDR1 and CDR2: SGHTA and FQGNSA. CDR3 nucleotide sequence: TGTGCCAGCAGCTTAGCAGCACAATACGAACAGTACTTC. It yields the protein CASSLAAQYEQYF.